This TCR beta chain derives from a study of immune cell composition in non-small cell lung cancer. Overall study results and limits: Squamous carcinomas (roughly 80%) more often had tumour-associated clones >0.5% than adenocarcinomas (roughly 35%). Tumour TCR-beta clonality showed no significant link to smoking pack-years.

In germline, CDR1 is WNHNN, CDR2 SYGVQD (reference sequence). The CDR3 contains 12 residues. V gave up 3 bases and J gave up 11 bases, with 12 bases separating them. Normal lung was taken at the farthest possible site, at least 3 cm from tumour. In regard to this clone: Antigen specificity is unknown.

Data came from immunoSEQ multiplex PCR; TCRdb stores just in-frame clones and leaves some out. The data show under 3,500 clones, about 65% seen once. The same sample was also used in a study of CD4 T cells in lung cancer. From that paper: Blood T cells were screened for responses to candidate mutation neoepitopes. Possibly, some blood-derived responses are in vitro primed naive T cells.

Specimen: non-adjacent lung tissue. The sequence was obtained from a human donor with non-small cell lung cancer. The chain uses TRBV10-1 and TRBJ2-3; D unclear. The chain's CDR3 is CASSDGRLGQYF. The CDR3 DNA sequence: TGCGCCAGCAGTGACGGCAGGCTCGGGCAGTATTTT.